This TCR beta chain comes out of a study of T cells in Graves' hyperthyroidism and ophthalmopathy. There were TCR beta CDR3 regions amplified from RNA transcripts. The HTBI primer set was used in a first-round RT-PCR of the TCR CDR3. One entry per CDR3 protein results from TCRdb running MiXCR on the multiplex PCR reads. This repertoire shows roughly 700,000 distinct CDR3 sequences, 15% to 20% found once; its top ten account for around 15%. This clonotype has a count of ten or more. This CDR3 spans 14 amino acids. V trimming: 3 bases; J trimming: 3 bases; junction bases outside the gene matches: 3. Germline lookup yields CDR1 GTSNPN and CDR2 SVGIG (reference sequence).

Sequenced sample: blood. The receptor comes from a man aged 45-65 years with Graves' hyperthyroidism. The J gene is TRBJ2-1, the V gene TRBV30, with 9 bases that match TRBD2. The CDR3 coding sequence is TGTGCCTGGAGATCTAGCGGGAACTACAATGAGCAGTTCTTC. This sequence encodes CAWRSSGNYNEQFF.